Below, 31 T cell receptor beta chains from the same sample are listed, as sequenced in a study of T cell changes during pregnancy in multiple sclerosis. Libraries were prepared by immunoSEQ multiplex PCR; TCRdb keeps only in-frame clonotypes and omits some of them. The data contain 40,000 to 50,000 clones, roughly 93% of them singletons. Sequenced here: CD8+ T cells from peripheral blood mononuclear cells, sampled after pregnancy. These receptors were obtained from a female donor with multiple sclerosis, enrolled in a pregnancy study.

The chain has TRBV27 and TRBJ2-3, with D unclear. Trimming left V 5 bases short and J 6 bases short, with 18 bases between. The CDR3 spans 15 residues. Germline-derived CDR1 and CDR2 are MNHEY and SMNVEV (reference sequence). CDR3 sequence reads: CASSRYSIFKDTQYF. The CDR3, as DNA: TGTGCCAGCAGTCGATACAGCATATTCAAGGATACGCAGTATTTT.

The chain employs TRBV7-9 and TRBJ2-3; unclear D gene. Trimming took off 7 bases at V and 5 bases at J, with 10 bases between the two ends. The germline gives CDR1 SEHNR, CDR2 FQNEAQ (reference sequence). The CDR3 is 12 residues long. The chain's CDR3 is CASTSPRDTQYF. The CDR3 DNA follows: TGTGCCAGCACCTCACCGAGAGATACGCAGTATTTT.

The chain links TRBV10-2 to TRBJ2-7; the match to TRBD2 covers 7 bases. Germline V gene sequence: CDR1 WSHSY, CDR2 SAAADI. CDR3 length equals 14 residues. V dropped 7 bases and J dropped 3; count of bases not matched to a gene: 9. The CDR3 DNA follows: TGCGCCAGCAATGGAGCGGGACCCATCTACGAGCAGTACTTC. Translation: CASNGAGPIYEQYF.

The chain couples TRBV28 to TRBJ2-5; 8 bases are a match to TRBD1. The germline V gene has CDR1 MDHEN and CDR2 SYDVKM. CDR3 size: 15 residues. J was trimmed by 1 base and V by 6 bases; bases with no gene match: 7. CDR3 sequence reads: CASRPGDRLQETQYF. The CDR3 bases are TGTGCCAGCAGGCCCGGGGACAGGCTCCAAGAGACCCAGTACTTC. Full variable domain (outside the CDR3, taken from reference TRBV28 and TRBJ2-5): DVKVTQSSRYLVKRTGEKVFLECVQDMDHENMFWYRQDPGLGLRLIYFSYDVKMKEKGDIPEGYSVSREKKERFSLILESASTNQTSMYLCASRPGDRLQETQYFGPGTRLLVL.

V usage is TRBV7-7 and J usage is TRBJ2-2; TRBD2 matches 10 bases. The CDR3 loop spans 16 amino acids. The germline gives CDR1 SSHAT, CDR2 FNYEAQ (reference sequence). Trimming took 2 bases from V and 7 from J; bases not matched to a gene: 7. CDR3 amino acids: CASSLKAGGPDGELFF. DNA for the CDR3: TGTGCCAGCAGCTTAAAAGCGGGAGGGCCTGACGGGGAGCTGTTTTTT.

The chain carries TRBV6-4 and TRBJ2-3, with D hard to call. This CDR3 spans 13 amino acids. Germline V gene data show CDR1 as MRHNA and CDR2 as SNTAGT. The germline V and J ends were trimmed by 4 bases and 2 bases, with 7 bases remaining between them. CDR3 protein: CASSVTSTDTQYF. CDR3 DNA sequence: TGTGCCAGCAGTGTGACTTCCACAGATACGCAGTATTTT.

This CDR3 is CASSYEGQSSYEQYF. The CDR3 DNA reads TGTGCCAGCAGCTACGAGGGACAGAGCTCCTACGAGCAGTACTTC. This chain connects TRBV5-5 to TRBJ2-7, with TRBD1 matching over 7 bases. With V trimmed by 3 bases and J by 0 bases, 6 bases remained unmatched. The CDR3 length is 15 residues. Germline CDR1 SGHKS, CDR2 YYEKEE (reference sequence).

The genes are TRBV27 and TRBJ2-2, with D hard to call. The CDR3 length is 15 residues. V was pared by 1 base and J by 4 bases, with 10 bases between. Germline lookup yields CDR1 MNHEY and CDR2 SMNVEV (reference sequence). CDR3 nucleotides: TGTGCCAGCAGTTTATTGGCTCCCCCCACCGGGGAGCTGTTTTTT. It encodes CASSLLAPPTGELFF.

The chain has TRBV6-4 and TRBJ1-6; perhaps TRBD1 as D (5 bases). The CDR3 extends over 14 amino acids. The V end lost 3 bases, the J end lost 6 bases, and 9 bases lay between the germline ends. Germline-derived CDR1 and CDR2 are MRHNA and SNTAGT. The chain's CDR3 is CASSEGQGNSPLHF. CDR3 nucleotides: TGTGCCAGCAGTGAGGGGCAGGGTAATTCACCCCTCCACTTT.

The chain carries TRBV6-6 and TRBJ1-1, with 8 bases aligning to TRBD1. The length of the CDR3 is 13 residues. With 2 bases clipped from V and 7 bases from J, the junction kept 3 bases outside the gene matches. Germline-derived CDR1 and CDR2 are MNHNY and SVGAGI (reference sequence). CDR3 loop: CASSYGDRSEAFF. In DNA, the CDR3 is TGTGCCAGCAGTTACGGGGACAGGAGTGAAGCTTTCTTT.

The CDR3 DNA reads as TGTGCCAGCAGCCCCTGGGACACCTACAATGAGCAGTTCTTC. Its protein product is CASSPWDTYNEQFF. This chain joins TRBV13 and TRBJ2-1, with D possibly being TRBD1 (6 bases). The germline gives CDR1 PRHDT, CDR2 FYEKMQ (reference sequence). The V end was cut by 5 bases, the J end by 2 bases, with 10 bases between. The CDR3 consists of 14 residues.

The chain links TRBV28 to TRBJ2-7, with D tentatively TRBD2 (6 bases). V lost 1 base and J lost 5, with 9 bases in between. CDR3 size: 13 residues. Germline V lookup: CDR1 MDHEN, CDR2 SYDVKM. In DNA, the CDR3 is TGTGCCAGCAGTTTATACCGGGGGAACGAGCAGTACTTC. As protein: CASSLYRGNEQYF.

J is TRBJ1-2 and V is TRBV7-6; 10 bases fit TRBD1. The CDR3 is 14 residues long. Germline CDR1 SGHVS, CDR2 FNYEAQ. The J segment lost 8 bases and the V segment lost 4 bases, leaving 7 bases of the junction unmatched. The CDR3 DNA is TGTGCCAGCAGCTATAGGACAGGGGGAGAGGGCTACACCTTC. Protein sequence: CASSYRTGGEGYTF.

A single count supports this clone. The CDR3, as DNA: TGTGCCAGTAGCACGACAGGGCCTAATTCACCCCTCCACTTT. It specifies CASSTTGPNSPLHF. The V call is TRBV19, the J call TRBJ1-6; TRBD1 matches at 7 bases. The CDR3 spans 14 residues. The germline V gene encodes CDR1 LNHDA and CDR2 SQIVND (reference sequence). The V and J ends lost 6 bases and 6 bases, in that order; junction bases with no gene match: 5.

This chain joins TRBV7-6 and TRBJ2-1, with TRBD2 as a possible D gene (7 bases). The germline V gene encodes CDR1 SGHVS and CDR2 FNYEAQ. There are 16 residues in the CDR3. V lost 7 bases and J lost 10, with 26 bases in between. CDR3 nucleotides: TGTGCCAGCACCCCAGGGGAGGGGGGGGCGGACTGGGAGCAGTTCTTC. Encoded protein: CASTPGEGGADWEQFF.

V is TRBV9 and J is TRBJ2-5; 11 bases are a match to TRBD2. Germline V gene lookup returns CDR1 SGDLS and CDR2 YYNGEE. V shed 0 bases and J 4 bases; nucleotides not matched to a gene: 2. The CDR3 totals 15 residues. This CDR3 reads CASSVGGTSGETQYF. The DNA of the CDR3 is TGTGCCAGCAGCGTAGGTGGGACTAGCGGAGAGACCCAGTACTTC.

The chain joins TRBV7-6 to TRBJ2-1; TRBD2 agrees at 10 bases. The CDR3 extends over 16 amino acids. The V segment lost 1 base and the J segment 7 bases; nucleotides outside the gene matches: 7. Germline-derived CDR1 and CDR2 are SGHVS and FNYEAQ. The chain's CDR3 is CASSLGGLAGENEQFF. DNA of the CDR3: TGTGCCAGCAGCTTAGGCGGGCTAGCGGGAGAAAATGAGCAGTTCTTC.

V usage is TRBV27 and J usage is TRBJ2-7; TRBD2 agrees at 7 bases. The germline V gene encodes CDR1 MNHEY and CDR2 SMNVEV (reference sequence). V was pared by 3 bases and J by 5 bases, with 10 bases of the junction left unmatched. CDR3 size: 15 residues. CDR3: CASSFPTAGRNEQYF. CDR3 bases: TGTGCCAGCAGTTTTCCGACCGCCGGGAGGAACGAGCAGTACTTC.

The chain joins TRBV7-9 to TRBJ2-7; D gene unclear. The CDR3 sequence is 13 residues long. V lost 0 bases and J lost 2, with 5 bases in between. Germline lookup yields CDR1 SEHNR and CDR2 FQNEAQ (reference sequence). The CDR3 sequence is CASSLALPYEQYF. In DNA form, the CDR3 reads TGTGCCAGCAGCTTAGCACTTCCCTACGAGCAGTACTTC.

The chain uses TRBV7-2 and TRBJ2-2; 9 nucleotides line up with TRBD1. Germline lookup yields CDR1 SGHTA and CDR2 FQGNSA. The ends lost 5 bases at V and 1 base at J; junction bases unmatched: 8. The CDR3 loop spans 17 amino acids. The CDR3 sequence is CASSRLPGQGNTGELFF. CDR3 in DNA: TGTGCCAGCAGCCGCTTACCGGGACAGGGGAACACCGGGGAGCTGTTTTTT. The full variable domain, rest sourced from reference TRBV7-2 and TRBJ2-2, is GAGVSQSPSNKVTEKGKDVELRCDPISGHTALYWYRQSLGQGLEFLIYFQGNSAPDKSGLPSDRFSAERTGGSVSTLTIQRTQQEDSAVYLCASSRLPGQGNTGELFFGEGSRLTVL.

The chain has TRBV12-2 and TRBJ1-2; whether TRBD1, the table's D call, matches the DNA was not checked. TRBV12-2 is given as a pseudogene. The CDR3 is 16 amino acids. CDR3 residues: CASRLVGPAGNYGYTF. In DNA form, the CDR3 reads TGTGCAAGTCGCTTAGTGGGCCCCGCCGGCAACTATGGCTACACCTTC.

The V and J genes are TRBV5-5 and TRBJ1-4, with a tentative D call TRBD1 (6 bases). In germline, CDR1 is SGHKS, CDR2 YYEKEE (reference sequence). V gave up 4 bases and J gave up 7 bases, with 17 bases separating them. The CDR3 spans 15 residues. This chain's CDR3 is CASSPGEGGAEKLFF. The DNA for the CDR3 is TGTGCCAGCAGCCCGGGAGAAGGGGGGGCTGAAAAACTGTTTTTT.

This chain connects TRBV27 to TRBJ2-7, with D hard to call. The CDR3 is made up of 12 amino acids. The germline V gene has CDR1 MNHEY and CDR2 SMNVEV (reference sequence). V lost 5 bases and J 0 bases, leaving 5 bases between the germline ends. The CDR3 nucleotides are TGTGCCAGCAGTCCGAGCTCCTACGAGCAGTACTTC. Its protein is CASSPSSYEQYF.

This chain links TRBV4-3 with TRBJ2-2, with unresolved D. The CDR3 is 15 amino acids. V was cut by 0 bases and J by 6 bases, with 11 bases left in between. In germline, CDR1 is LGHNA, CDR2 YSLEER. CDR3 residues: CASSQDTTSPGELFF. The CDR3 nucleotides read TGCGCCAGCAGCCAAGATACGACATCCCCCGGGGAGCTGTTTTTT.

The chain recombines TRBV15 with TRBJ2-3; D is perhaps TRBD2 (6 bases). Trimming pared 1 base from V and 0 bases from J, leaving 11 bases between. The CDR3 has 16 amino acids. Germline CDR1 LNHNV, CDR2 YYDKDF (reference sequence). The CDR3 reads CATSRVGGESTDTQYF. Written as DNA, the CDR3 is TGTGCCACCAGCAGAGTGGGGGGAGAGAGCACAGATACGCAGTATTTT.

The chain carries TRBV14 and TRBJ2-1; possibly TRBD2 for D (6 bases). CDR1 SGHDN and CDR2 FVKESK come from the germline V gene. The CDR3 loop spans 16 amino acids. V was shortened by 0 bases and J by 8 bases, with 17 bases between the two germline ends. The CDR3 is CASSQDSNGRKDEQFF. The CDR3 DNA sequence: TGTGCCAGCAGCCAAGATTCGAACGGGAGAAAGGATGAGCAGTTCTTC.

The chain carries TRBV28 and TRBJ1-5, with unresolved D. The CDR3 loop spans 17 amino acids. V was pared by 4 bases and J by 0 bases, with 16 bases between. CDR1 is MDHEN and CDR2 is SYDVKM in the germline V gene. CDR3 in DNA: TGTGCCAGCAGTTACCGGACCAGGAGGATTAGCAATCAGCCCCAGCATTTT. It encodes CASSYRTRRISNQPQHF.

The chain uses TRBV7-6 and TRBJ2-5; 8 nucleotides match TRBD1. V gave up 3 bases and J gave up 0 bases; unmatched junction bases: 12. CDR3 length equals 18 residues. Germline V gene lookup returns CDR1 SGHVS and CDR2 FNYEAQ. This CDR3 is CASSFRTGPITHQETQYF. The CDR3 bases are TGTGCCAGCAGCTTTAGGACAGGGCCTATCACTCACCAAGAGACCCAGTACTTC.

CDR3 bases: TGTGCCAGCAAGGTGGGGGGTGAGCAGTTCTTC. Protein: CASKVGGEQFF. The chain recombines TRBV6-5 with TRBJ2-1; weak D call: TRBD2 (6 bases). The CDR3 runs to 11 residues. The V end lost 7 bases, the J end lost 9 bases, and 10 bases lay between the germline ends. Germline CDR1 reads MNHEY; CDR2 reads SVGAGI.

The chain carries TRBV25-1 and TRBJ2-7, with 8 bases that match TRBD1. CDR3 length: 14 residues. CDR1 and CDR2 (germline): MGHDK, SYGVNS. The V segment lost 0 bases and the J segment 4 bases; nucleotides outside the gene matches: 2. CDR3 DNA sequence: TGTGCCAGCAGTGAATACCAGGGGGCGTACGAGCAGTACTTC. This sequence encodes CASSEYQGAYEQYF.

The CDR3 DNA reads as TGTGCCAGCAGACAGGGAATAGCCTACAATGAGCAGTTCTTC. Protein product: CASRQGIAYNEQFF. The rearrangement joins TRBV6-6 to TRBJ2-1; D is perhaps TRBD1 (6 bases). Trimming shortened V by 6 bases and J by 2 bases, and 11 bases separated the two germline ends. The CDR3 runs 14 residues. Germline V lookup: CDR1 MNHNY, CDR2 SVGAGI (reference sequence).